The T cell receptor (beta chain) under discussion was sequenced for a study of cytomegalovirus exposure and HLA in healthy donors. General study points: The only immune exposure information that was available was CMV serostatus.

PCR employed 60 Vbeta and 13 Jbeta primers. Data came from immunoSEQ multiplex PCR; TCRdb stores just in-frame clones and leaves some out. The table has some 200,000 clones, about 80% seen once; the top ten hold 0.55% to 0.7%. Details on this clone: Its target is not known.

Germline V gene data show CDR1 as LNHDA and CDR2 as SQIVND (reference sequence). CDR3 size: 12 residues. Trimming removed 6 bases at V and 12 bases at J, with 15 bases between. This TCR was sampled from a woman aged 40 to 50 in good health and CMV-seronegative. J is TRBJ1-5 and V is TRBV19; D is possibly TRBD1 (5 bases). Sequencing was performed on PBMCs. The CDR3 DNA reads TGTGCCAGTAGCCAAGGGGTGGGCAGCCAGCATTTT. Amino acids: CASSQGVGSQHF.